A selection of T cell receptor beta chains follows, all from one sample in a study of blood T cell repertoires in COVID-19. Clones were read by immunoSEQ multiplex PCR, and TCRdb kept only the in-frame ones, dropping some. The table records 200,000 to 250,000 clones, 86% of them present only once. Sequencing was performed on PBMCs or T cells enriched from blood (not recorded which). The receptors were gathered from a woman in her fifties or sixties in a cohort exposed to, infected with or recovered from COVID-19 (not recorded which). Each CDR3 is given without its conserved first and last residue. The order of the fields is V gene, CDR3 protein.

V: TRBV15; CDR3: ATSRSRGGSYNSPLH
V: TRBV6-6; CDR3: ASSQDGQGHEKLF
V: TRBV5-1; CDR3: ASSLPGTSGGSSTDTQY
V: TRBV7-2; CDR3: ASKQRQGNDEQF
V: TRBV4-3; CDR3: ASSQELPNTGELF
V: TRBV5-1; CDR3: ASSFGHDNTGELF
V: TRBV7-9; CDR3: ASSLGNPGDTEAF
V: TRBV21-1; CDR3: ASIREPDRGRGGTEAF
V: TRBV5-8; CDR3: ASSFGRGLADYNEQF
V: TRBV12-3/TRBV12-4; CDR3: ASRGTIYGEQF
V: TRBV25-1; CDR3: ASSELGGFSTDTQY
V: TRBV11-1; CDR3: ASSSTGGNTEAF
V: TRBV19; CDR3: ASSIGRLVRWNIQY
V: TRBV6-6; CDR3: ASTPPAGFTQY
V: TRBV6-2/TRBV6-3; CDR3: ASSPGTGFPYEQY
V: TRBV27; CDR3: ASRADRGIYEQY
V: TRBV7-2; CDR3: ASSQTVLNTEAF
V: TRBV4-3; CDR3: ASSRDRVMGGYGYT
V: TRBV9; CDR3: ASSASARTGREAF
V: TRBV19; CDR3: ASSVRGGYT
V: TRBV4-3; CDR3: ASSRAGSYEQY
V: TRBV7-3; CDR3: ASSSPTSGGAKNIQY